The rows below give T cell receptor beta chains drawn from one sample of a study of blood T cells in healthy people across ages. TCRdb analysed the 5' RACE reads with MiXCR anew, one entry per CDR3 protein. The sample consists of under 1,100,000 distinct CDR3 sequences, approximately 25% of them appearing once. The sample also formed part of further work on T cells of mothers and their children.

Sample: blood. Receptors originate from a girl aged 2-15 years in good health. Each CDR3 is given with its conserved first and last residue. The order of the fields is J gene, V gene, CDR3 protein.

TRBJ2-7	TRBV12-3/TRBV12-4	CASSLWDSYEQYF
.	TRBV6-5	CASSYANPRQDLRNEQFF
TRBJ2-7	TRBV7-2	CASDRANSYEQYF
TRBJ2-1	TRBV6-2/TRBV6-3	CASSPQSGTSSYNEQFF
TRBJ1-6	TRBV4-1	CASSASRDLNSPLHF
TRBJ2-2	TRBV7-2	CASSSRGAGELFF
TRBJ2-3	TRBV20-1	CSEGGRATDTQYF
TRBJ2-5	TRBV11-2	CASSSISGRRIF
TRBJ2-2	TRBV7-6	CASSPSEAGADFTEELFF
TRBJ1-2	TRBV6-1	CASREPGFDGYTF
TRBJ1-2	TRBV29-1	CSVELRMRTDYGYTF
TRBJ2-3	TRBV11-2	CASQGEYSTDTQYF
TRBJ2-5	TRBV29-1	CSVAQSQETQYF
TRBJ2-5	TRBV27	CASSQVHPGTQYF
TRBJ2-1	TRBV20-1	CSASNGWTEQFF
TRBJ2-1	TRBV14	CASSHWRGLGNEQFF
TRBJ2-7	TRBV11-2	CASRKPGGPAYEQYF
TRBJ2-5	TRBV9	CASSVSGTGETQYF
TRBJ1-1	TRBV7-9	CASSLSGFGQGTRTEAFF
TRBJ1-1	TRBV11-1	CASSRARDRGKRTEAFF
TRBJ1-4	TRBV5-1	CASSLQASDEKLFF
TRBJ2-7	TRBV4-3	CASSPNRDRAYEQYF
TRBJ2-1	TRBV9	CASSVSGGEWFNEQFF